The sequence of this TCR beta chain was determined in a study of CD8 T cells in Susac syndrome. Trimming at V came to 2 bases and at J to 4 bases, leaving 13 bases not matched to a gene. CDR1 is SGHRS and CDR2 is YFSETQ in the germline V gene. This CDR3 is built from 17 residues. Reverse transcription of roughly 0.5 to 1 ug RNA was performed with random hexamers. MiXCR was run by TCRdb on the immunoSEQ multiplex PCR reads, yielding one entry per CDR3 protein. The sample yields about 400,000 distinct CDR3 sequences, around 85% seen once. V and J are TRBV5-1 and TRBJ2-3; TRBD2 matches at 7 bases. This clonotype originated in a human donor with multiple sclerosis. Sample: CD8+ T cells from PBMCs. CDR3: CASSFGGWQGGPDTQYF. CDR3 DNA sequence: TGCGCCAGCAGCTTCGGTGGATGGCAGGGAGGGCCAGATACGCAGTATTTT.